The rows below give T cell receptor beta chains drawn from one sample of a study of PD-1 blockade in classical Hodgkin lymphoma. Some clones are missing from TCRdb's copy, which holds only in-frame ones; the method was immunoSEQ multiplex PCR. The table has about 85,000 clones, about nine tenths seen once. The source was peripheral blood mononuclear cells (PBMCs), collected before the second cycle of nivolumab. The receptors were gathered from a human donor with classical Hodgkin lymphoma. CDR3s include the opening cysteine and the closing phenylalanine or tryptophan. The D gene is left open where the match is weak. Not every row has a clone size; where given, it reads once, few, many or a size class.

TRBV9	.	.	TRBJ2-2	TGTGCCAGCAGCCAACGGCCAGCAGGGACCGGGGAGCTGTTTTTT	CASSQRPAGTGELFF
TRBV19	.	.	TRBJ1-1	TGTGCCAGTATGTCTGACAGTGTTAACACTGAAGCTTTCTTT	CASMSDSVNTEAFF
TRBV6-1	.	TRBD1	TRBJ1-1	TGTGCCATCAGTGAGTCGGGGACAGACACGAACACTGAAGCTTTCTTT	CAISESGTDTNTEAFF
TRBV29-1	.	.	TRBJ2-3	TGCAGCGTTGTTCGGGTTACGATCACAGATACGCAGTATTTT	CSVVRVTITDTQYF
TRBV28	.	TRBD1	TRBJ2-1	TGTGCCAGCAAAAAAGCCGGGACAGGGCTCAATTGGGTTAGCTCCTACAATGAGCAGTTCTTC	CASKKAGTGLNWVSSYNEQFF
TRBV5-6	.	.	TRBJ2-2	TGTGCCAGCAGCTTGTCCCGGGTACGGACCGGGGAGCTGTTTTTT	CASSLSRVRTGELFF
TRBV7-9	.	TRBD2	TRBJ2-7	TGTGCCAGCAGCCCGGGACTAGCGGGAGGTTCCTACGAGCAGTACTTC	CASSPGLAGGSYEQYF
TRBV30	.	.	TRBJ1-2	TGTGCCTGGACCAAGGGCTATGGCTACACCTTC	CAWTKGYGYTF
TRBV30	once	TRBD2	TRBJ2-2	TGTGCCTGGAGTAGAGGGAGGGACACCGGGGAGCTGTTTTTT	CAWSRGRDTGELFF
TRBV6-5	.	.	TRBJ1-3	TGTGCCAGCCAGCAGGGTGGTGGCCACACCATATATTTT	CASQQGGGHTIYF
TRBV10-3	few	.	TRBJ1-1	TGTGCCATCAGTGACCTGAACACTGAAGCTTTCTTT	CAISDLNTEAFF
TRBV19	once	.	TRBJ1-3	TGTGCCAGTAGTACGGGAAACACCATATATTTT	CASSTGNTIYF
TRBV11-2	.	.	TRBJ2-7	TGTGCCAGCAGCTTGGTGCGGGACTACGAGCAGTACTTC	CASSLVRDYEQYF
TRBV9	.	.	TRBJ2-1	TGTGCCAGCAGCGTAGAGGTGGGGCCAGCCTACAATGAGCAGTTCTTC	CASSVEVGPAYNEQFF
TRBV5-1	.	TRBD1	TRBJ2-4	TGCGCCAGCAGCTTGGAGGGGGCGGCCATTCAGTACTTC	CASSLEGAAIQYF
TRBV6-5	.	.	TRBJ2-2	TGTGCCAGCAGTTACTATGGGAGCACCGGGGAGCTGTTTTTT	CASSYYGSTGELFF
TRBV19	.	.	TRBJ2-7	TGTGCCAGTAGTACCGCCACAGGCTACGAGCAGTACTTC	CASSTATGYEQYF
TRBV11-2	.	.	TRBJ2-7	TGTGCCAGCAGCTTACTAGGGAGATACGAGCAGTACTTC	CASSLLGRYEQYF
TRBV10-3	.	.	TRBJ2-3	TGTGCCATCCACAGGGAGGTAACAGATACGCAGTATTTT	CAIHREVTDTQYF
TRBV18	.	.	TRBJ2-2	TGTGCCAGCTCACGAAGGCCAGTCGGTACCGGGGAGCTGTTTTTT	CASSRRPVGTGELFF
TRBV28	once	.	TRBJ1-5	TGTGCCAGCAGACGCCTCCGGACCGAGGGCCAGCCCCAGCATTTT	CASRRLRTEGQPQHF
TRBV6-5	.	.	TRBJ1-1	TGTGCCAGCAGTTACACGGACTTGAACACTGAAGCTTTCTTT	CASSYTDLNTEAFF
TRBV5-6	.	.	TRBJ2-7	TGTGCCAGCAGCTTTAGCGGCAGCTCCTACGAGCAGTACTTC	CASSFSGSSYEQYF
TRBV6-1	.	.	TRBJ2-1	TGTGCCAGCCTCGGTATTGGGGCGGTTGGATCTGAGCAGTTCTTC	CASLGIGAVGSEQFF
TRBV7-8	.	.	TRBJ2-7	TGTGCCAGCAGCCAGGACTCCTTGATGAGCGGGCCGACCTACGAGCAGTACTTC	CASSQDSLMSGPTYEQYF
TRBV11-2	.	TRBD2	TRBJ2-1	TGTGCCAGCAGCTCCGGGACTAGCGGGAGGTTCGGGGAGCAGTTCTTC	CASSSGTSGRFGEQFF
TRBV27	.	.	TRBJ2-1	TGTGCCAGCAGTGGAATGGCCCGGGTCTATTTAAATGAGCAGTTCTTC	CASSGMARVYLNEQFF
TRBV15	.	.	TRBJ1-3	TGTGCCACCAGCAGAGAACCCAGAGATTTCTCTGGAAACACCATATATTTT	CATSREPRDFSGNTIYF
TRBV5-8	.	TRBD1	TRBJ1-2	TGTGCCAGCACCGACAGGGGAGGTTGGAGCTATGGCTACACCTTC	CASTDRGGWSYGYTF
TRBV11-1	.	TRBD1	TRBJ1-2	TGTGCCAGCAGCTGGTACAGGGGAGGAAACTATGGCTACACCTTC	CASSWYRGGNYGYTF
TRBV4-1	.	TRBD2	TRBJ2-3	TGCGCCAGCAGCCAAGATCCGCGGGTGATGGGCGGGGAGGGTAGAGATACGCAGTATTTT	CASSQDPRVMGGEGRDTQYF
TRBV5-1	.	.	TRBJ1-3	TGCGCCAGCAGCTTGAATGCCGGAAACACCATATATTTT	CASSLNAGNTIYF
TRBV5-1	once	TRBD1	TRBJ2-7	TGCGCCAGCAGCTGGTCCGGGACAGGGACCTACGAGCAGTACTTC	CASSWSGTGTYEQYF
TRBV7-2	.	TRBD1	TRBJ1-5	TGTGCCAGCAGCTTATATTTGACAGGGGCCAATCAGCCCCAGCATTTT	CASSLYLTGANQPQHF
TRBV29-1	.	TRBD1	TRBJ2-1	TGCAGCGGGGGGACAGGGGTGGCATACAATGAGCAGTTCTTC	CSGGTGVAYNEQFF
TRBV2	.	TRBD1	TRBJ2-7	TGTGCCAGCAGTGGGGGTAGGACAGGGACCTTCTCCTACGAGCAGTACTTC	CASSGGRTGTFSYEQYF
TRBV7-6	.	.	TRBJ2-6	TGTGCCAGCAGCTTAGGTGGGACCTCTGGGGCCAACGTCCTGACTTTC	CASSLGGTSGANVLTF
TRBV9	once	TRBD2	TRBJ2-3	TGTGCCAGCAGTGGACGTTCAACTAGCGGTACTACGGGTTATACGCAGTATTTT	CASSGRSTSGTTGYTQYF
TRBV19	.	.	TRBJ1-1	TGTGCCAGTAGTCTAGGGGGGGTGAACACTGAAGCTTTCTTT	CASSLGGVNTEAFF
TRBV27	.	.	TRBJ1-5	TGTGCCAGCAGCCCAGGGGTAAATCAGCCCCAGCATTTT	CASSPGVNQPQHF